This T cell receptor beta chain was identified in a study of identical twins. TCRdb passed the 5' RACE reads through MiXCR, listing each CDR3 protein once. The data hold over 550,000 distinct CDR3 sequences, with about 7.1% observed a single time. Study-level findings and limits: Cord blood beta clonotypes that were abundant carried fewer insertions, and memory repertoires showed no such trend. In beta out-of-frame sequences, the excess sharing between twins was weaker.

The table lists this clonotype with many counts. What it recognizes is unknown. This sample also belongs to another study, concerning yellow fever vaccine responses in identical twins.

This TCR was recovered from a woman under 30 in good health. Sequencing was done on a sample of PBMCs.

The CDR3 region is CAISESTSASYNEQFF. CDR3 DNA sequence: TGTGCCATCAGTGAGTCGACGTCAGCCTCCTACAATGAGCAGTTCTTC. V usage is TRBV10-3 and J usage is TRBJ2-1, with D hard to call. Germline CDR1 reads ENHRY; CDR2 reads SYGVKD. The CDR3 has 16 amino acids. V was trimmed by 0 bases and J by 0 bases, leaving 9 bases between them.